The 19 T cell receptor beta chains reported below all come from one sample, sequenced in a study of beta chain features in type 1 diabetes (dated by TCRdb to the late 2010s). Libraries were made using the immunoSEQ multiplex PCR assay. The High Capacity cDNA Reverse Transcription Kit was used to reverse transcribe all of the isolated RNA, meaning that expressed TCRB transcripts were what got sequenced. Entries here come from immuneACCESS through TCRdb and include only in-frame sequences with V and J called. Some clones fail to appear in such tables; in the studies checked, an unresolved V gene covers under half of the shortfall, and the cause of the remainder is unknown. For this sample the table gives under 800,000 clones, of which 15% to 19% were detected only once. The biggest ten clones account for approximately 0.093% of the sample. The specimen sequenced was naive CD4+ T cells from blood. According to the study, the label for this sample's cell subset or site signals: true naive CD4+ T cells. All receptors come from a man between 18 and 29 years old in good health.

The chain employs TRBV5-6 and TRBJ1-4; D call uncertain. This CDR3 is built from 14 residues. Germline lookup yields CDR1 SGHDT and CDR2 YYEEEE. V shed 4 bases and J shed 0 bases, with 7 bases lying between them. This CDR3 reads CASSRRATNEKLFF. In nucleotides, the CDR3 is TGTGCCAGCAGCCGTAGGGCAACTAATGAAAAACTGTTTTTT.

The chain uses TRBV27 and TRBJ2-7; TRBD2 aligns across 9 bases. V shed 0 bases, J shed 3 bases, and the junction held 6 bases outside the gene matches. This CDR3 has 16 amino acids. Germline V CDR1 and CDR2: MNHEY, SMNVEV (reference sequence). CDR3 in DNA: TGTGCCAGCAGTTTATCGAAACTAGCGGGCCACTACGAGCAGTACTTC. This sequence encodes CASSLSKLAGHYEQYF.

Worth noting for this clone: Its ends do not fully match the called genes, so a read error is possible. The chain links TRBV28 to TRBJ1-1; 12 nucleotides agree with TRBD1. This CDR3 region has 15 residues. Germline CDR1 MDHEN, CDR2 SYDVKM. The CDR3 DNA reads as TGTGCCAGCAGTCCGGCGCCTGGGACAGGGGGCGTCCCTCCCTTT. Translated: CASSPAPGTGGVPPF.

This clone was picked up a small number of times. The chain is built from TRBV9 and TRBJ1-2; 7 bases align to TRBD1. The V gene end was trimmed by 3 bases and the J gene end by 8 bases; junction bases not matched to a gene: 7. This CDR3 contains 13 residues. Germline lookup yields CDR1 SGDLS and CDR2 YYNGEE. The CDR3 sequence: CASSGQGRLGYTF. CDR3 sequence (DNA): TGTGCCAGCAGCGGACAGGGTCGGCTGGGCTACACCTTC.

The CDR3 DNA reads TGTGCTAGTGCCCTCCCCGGAATCTACAATGAGCAGTTCTTC. Translation gives CASALPGIYNEQFF. J is TRBJ2-1 and V is TRBV12-5; D call uncertain. The V gene lost 7 bases and the J gene lost 3 bases, with 13 bases spanning the gap. In germline, CDR1 is LGHNT, CDR2 FRNRAP. The CDR3 loop spans 14 amino acids.

This chain connects TRBV7-6 to TRBJ2-1; D is uncertain. The V gene's germline CDR1 is SGHVS and CDR2 FNYEAQ. There are 15 residues in the CDR3. Deletions cut 2 bases from V and 5 bases from J, with 13 bases between. CDR3 loop: CASSLSPGPDNEQFF. The CDR3 DNA is TGTGCCAGCAGCTTAAGTCCCGGGCCCGACAATGAGCAGTTCTTC.

This chain connects TRBV6-8 to TRBJ1-1; D unclear. From germline, CDR1 is MNHGY and CDR2 SAAAGT. Trimming shortened V by 2 bases and J by 2 bases, and 6 bases separated the two germline ends. The CDR3 contains 13 residues. CDR3 in amino acids: CASSYLGNTEAFF. Written as DNA, the CDR3 is TGTGCCAGCAGTTACCTGGGCAACACTGAAGCTTTCTTT.

This clone was seen a handful of times. V and J are TRBV9 and TRBJ2-5, with TRBD1 matching over 10 bases. The ends lost 2 bases at V and 4 bases at J; junction bases unmatched: 2. The germline V gene has CDR1 SGDLS and CDR2 YYNGEE. CDR3 length equals 14 residues. CDR3 residues: CASSVGQGRETQYF. The CDR3 nucleotides are TGTGCCAGCAGCGTGGGACAGGGGAGAGAGACCCAGTACTTC.

The sample holds a few counts of this clone. This sequence joins TRBV7-2 and TRBJ1-1; TRBD1 is a possible D gene (5 bases). CDR3 length equals 15 residues. The V gene lost 6 bases and the J gene lost 1 base, with 15 bases spanning the gap. Germline CDR1 and CDR2: SGHTA and FQGNSA. The CDR3: CASSYSGQKNTEAFF. Written as DNA, the CDR3 is TGTGCCAGCAGTTACAGCGGACAAAAGAACACTGAAGCTTTCTTT.

This clone was picked up a small number of times. V is TRBV7-9 and J is TRBJ1-1; 9 bases map to TRBD1. V shed 3 bases and J 6 bases; nucleotides not matched to a gene: 5. Germline assignment: CDR1 SEHNR and CDR2 FQNEAQ (reference sequence). This CDR3 has 14 amino acids. The CDR3 sequence: CASSFGQGRPEAFF. The CDR3 DNA follows: TGTGCCAGCAGCTTTGGACAGGGGAGACCTGAAGCTTTCTTT.

The rearrangement joins TRBV5-4 to TRBJ2-5, with D hard to call. The CDR3 has 13 residues. The V end was cut by 5 bases, the J end by 5 bases, with 13 bases between. The germline V gene has CDR1 SGHNT and CDR2 YYREEE (reference sequence). The CDR3 spells CASRPRDGETQYF. As DNA, the CDR3 is TGTGCCAGCAGACCAAGGGATGGGGAGACCCAGTACTTC.

This clone has a handful of counts. The V and J genes are TRBV2 and TRBJ1-1; perhaps TRBD1 as D (5 bases). The CDR3 is 13 residues long. The V end lost 3 bases, the J end lost 1 base, and 6 bases lay between the germline ends. Per the germline V gene, CDR1 is SNHLY and CDR2 is FYNNEI. CDR3 loop: CASSDRENTEAFF. The CDR3 DNA is TGTGCCAGCAGTGACAGGGAGAACACTGAAGCTTTCTTT.

This chain connects TRBV27 to TRBJ2-2; the D is unclear. The CDR3 contains 14 residues. Trimming cost V 0 bases and J 6 bases, with 8 bases left between them. Germline V lookup: CDR1 MNHEY, CDR2 SMNVEV (reference sequence). The CDR3 loop is CASSLSPFAGELFF. Written as DNA, the CDR3 is TGTGCCAGCAGTTTATCGCCATTTGCCGGGGAGCTGTTTTTT.

This clone came up a few times. The chain links TRBV5-1 to TRBJ1-1; no definite D call. The CDR3 loop spans 14 amino acids. Looked up from germline, CDR1 is SGHRS and CDR2 is YFSETQ. The V end was cut by 4 bases, the J end by 1 base, with 11 bases between. CDR3 protein: CASSPGRQNTEAFF. The CDR3, as DNA: TGCGCCAGCAGCCCGGGTCGTCAGAACACTGAAGCTTTCTTT. Combining the CDR3 with reference TRBV5-1 and TRBJ1-1 gives the whole variable domain KAGVTQTPRYLIKTRGQQVTLSCSPISGHRSVSWYQQTPGQGLQFLFEYFSETQRNKGNFPGRFSGRQFSNSRSEMNVSTLELGDSALYLCASSPGRQNTEAFFGQGTRLTVV.

This clone showed up many times. The chain joins TRBV4-3 to TRBJ2-4; perhaps TRBD1 as D (5 bases). Germline values: CDR1 LGHNA, CDR2 YSLEER. V was shortened by 0 bases and J by 0 bases, with 9 bases between the two germline ends. CDR3 length: 16 residues. CDR3: CASSQEGARAKNIQYF. The CDR3 region has the DNA TGCGCCAGCAGCCAAGAAGGGGCAAGAGCCAAAAACATTCAGTACTTC.

The rearrangement joins TRBV6-1 to TRBJ2-7, with TRBD2 matching over 10 bases. The CDR3 has 13 amino acids. Trimming at V came to 8 bases and at J to 4 bases, leaving 5 bases not matched to a gene. The germline V gene encodes CDR1 MNHNS and CDR2 SASEGT. The CDR3 sequence is CASRSGRPYEQYF. Written as DNA, the CDR3 is TGTGCCAGCCGTAGCGGGAGGCCGTACGAGCAGTACTTC.

This sequence joins TRBV2 and TRBJ1-2, with D perhaps matching TRBD1 (5 bases). V shed 6 bases and J shed 8 bases, with 22 bases lying between them. Germline V gene lookup returns CDR1 SNHLY and CDR2 FYNNEI. This CDR3 region has 15 residues. Here the CDR3 DNA reads TGTGCCAGCAGCCAGACCCTAACGACAGATGAAGGCTACACCTTC. Its translation is CASSQTLTTDEGYTF.

In this sample, this clone turned up a few times. The chain couples TRBV10-3 to TRBJ2-5; D gene unclear. This CDR3 is 13 amino acids long. Germline CDR1 and CDR2: ENHRY and SYGVKD. Trimming cost V 10 bases and J 2 bases, with 14 bases left between them. The CDR3 protein is CATQPTPQETQYF. CDR3 nucleotide sequence: TGTGCCACCCAACCAACTCCTCAAGAGACCCAGTACTTC.

In this sample, this clone turned up a few times. CDR3 bases: TGCGCCAGCAGCTTGGGACAGGGGGCTGTTGGGAATTCACCCCTCCACTTT. This translates into CASSLGQGAVGNSPLHF. This chain connects TRBV5-1 to TRBJ1-6, with 10 bases matching TRBD1. V lost 0 bases to trimming and J lost 7 bases; unmatched junction nucleotides: 7. The germline CDR1 and CDR2 sequences are SGHRS and YFSETQ. The CDR3 has 17 residues.